Described below is a single TCR beta chain sequence and its context. Its matching antigen is unknown. This specimen belongs to a study of cytomegalovirus exposure and HLA in healthy donors. Whole-study context: Both the 100 to 150 validation repertoires and the approximately 700 first-cohort repertoires used the same platform, as reported by a later analysis.

Profiled with immunoSEQ multiplex PCR; TCRdb holds only in-frame clones, not every one. There are about 160,000 clones in the sample; roughly 96% occur only once, and around 0.9% lies in the top ten. General observations from the study: In vitro confirmation showed a few CMV-associated chains to be CMV antigen specific. According to reports, the classifier identified cytomegalovirus status with high specificity and sensitivity. Among TCR beta chains, those listed as cytomegalovirus-associated numbered roughly 150.

The sequenced sample was PBMCs. The receptor was derived from a young woman in good health and CMV-seronegative.

CDR3 sequence reads: CASSLGPWETQYF. CDR3 DNA: TGTGCCAGCAGTCTAGGTCCATGGGAGACCCAGTACTTC. The J gene is TRBJ2-5, the V gene TRBV2, with no clear D. V lost 5 bases to trimming and J lost 5 bases, with 12 bases between them. CDR1 is SNHLY, CDR2 FYNNEI, per germline. This CDR3 is 13 amino acids long.